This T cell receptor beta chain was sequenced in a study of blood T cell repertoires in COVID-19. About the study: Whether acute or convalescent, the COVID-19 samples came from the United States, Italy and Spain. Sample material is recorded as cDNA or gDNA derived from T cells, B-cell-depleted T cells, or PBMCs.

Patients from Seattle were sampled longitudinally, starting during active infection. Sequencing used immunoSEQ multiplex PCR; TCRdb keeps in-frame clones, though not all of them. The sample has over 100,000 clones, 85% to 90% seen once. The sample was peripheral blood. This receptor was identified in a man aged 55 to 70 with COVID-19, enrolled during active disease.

The CDR3 DNA sequence: TGTGCCAGCAGCTTAGGTGTAGCGGGGGGGATTAACACCGGGGAGCTGTTTTTT. Amino acids: CASSLGVAGGINTGELFF. The chain employs TRBV7-8 and TRBJ2-2; 11 positions match TRBD2. The germline gives CDR1 SGHVS, CDR2 FQNEAQ. V gave up 1 base and J gave up 2 bases; unmatched junction bases: 6. The CDR3 contains 18 residues.